Below, 3 T cell receptor beta chains from the same sample are listed, as sequenced in a study of blood T cell repertoires in COVID-19. Sequencing used immunoSEQ multiplex PCR; TCRdb keeps in-frame clones, though not all of them. The table records approximately 280,000 clones, 75% to 90% of them present only once. Sample: peripheral blood. These receptors were collected from a man aged 35-49 years with acute or convalescent COVID-19.

CDR3 sequence (DNA): TGTGCTAGTGGACAGGGAAACTATGGCTACACCTTC. Translating it yields CASGQGNYGYTF. This rearrangement joins TRBV12-5 to TRBJ1-2; D is perhaps TRBD1 (6 bases). There are 12 residues in the CDR3. V lost 6 bases and J 2 bases, leaving 7 bases between the germline ends. The V gene's germline CDR1 is LGHNT and CDR2 FRNRAP.

This clone was seen a few times. The chain joins TRBV2 to TRBJ2-7; 7 nucleotides agree with TRBD2. The V and J ends lost 10 bases and 3 bases, in that order; junction bases with no gene match: 6. CDR1 is SNHLY, CDR2 FYNNEI, per germline. CDR3 length equals 12 residues. For the CDR3, the DNA is TGTGCCACCCGGGGGGAGGTCTACGAGCAGTACTTC. It encodes CATRGEVYEQYF. Using reference TRBV2 and TRBJ2-7 for the parts outside the CDR3, the full variable domain is EPEVTQTPSHQVTQMGQEVILRCVPISNHLYFYWYRQILGQKVEFLVSFYNNEISEKSEIFDDQFSVERPDGSNFTLKIRSTKLEDSAMYFCATRGEVYEQYFGPGTRLTVT.

The DNA of the CDR3 is TGTGCCAGCCCCCTTGGGCAGTCTCAAGTGGGCTACACCTTC. Amino acids: CASPLGQSQVGYTF. V gene TRBV2 combines with J gene TRBJ1-2; D unclear. The CDR3 is 14 amino acids. Germline V gene sequence: CDR1 SNHLY, CDR2 FYNNEI. V lost 8 bases, J lost 8 bases, and 21 bases lay in between.